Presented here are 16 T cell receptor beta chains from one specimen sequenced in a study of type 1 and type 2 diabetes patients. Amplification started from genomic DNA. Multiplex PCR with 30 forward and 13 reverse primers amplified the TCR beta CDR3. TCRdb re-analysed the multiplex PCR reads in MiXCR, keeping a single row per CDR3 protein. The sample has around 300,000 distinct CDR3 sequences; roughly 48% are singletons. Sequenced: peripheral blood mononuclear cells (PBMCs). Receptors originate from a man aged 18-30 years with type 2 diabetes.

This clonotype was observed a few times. The DNA for the CDR3 is TGTGCCAGCAGCTTAGTGGCAGGGAGCTCCTACGAGCAGTACTTC. Translating gives CASSLVAGSSYEQYF. This chain uses TRBV7-9 with TRBJ2-7; either TRBD1 or TRBD2 may supply D (5 bases each). Per germline, CDR1 SEHNR and CDR2 FQNEAQ (reference sequence). V dropped 1 base and J dropped 0 bases, with 10 bases sitting between them. The CDR3 length is 15 residues.

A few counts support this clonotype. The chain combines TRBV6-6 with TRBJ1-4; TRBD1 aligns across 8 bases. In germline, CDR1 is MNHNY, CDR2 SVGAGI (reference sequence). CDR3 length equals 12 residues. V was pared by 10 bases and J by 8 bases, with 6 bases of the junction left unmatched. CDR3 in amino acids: CAIGNRGEKLFF. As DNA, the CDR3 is TGTGCCATCGGGAACAGGGGGGAAAAACTGTTTTTT.

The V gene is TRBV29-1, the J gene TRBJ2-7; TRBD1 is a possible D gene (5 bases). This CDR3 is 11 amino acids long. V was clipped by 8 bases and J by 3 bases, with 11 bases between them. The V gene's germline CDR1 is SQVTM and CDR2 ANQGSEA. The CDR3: CSTGHNYEQYF. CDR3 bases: TGCAGCACAGGACACAACTACGAGCAGTACTTC.

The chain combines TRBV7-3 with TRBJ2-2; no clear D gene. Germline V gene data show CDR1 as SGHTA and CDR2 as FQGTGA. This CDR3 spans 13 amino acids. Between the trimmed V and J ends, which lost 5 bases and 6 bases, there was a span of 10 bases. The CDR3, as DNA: TGTGCCAGCAGCCCTCCGGCGGCCGGGGAGCTGTTTTTT. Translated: CASSPPAAGELFF.

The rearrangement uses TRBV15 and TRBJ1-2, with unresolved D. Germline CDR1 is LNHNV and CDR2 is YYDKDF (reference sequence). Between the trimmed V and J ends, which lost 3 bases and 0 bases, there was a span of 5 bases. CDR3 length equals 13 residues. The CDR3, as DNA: TGTGCCACCAGCAGGGAAACTAACTATGGCTACACCTTC. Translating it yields CATSRETNYGYTF. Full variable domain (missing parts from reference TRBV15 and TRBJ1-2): DAMVIQNPRYQVTQFGKPVTLSCSQTLNHNVMYWYQQKSSQAPKLLFHYYDKDFNNEADTPDNFQSRRPNTSFCFLDIRSPGLGDTAMYLCATSRETNYGYTFGSGTRLTVV.

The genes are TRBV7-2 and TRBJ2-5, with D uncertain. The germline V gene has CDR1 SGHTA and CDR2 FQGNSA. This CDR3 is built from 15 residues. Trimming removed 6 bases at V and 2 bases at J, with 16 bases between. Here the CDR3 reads CASSLTSRLQETQYF. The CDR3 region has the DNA TGTGCCAGCAGTTTGACTTCCAGGCTACAAGAGACCCAGTACTTC. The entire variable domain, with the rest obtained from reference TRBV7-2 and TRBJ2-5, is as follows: GAGVSQSPSNKVTEKGKDVELRCDPISGHTALYWYRQSLGQGLEFLIYFQGNSAPDKSGLPSDRFSAERTGGSVSTLTIQRTQQEDSAVYLCASSLTSRLQETQYFGPGTRLLVL.

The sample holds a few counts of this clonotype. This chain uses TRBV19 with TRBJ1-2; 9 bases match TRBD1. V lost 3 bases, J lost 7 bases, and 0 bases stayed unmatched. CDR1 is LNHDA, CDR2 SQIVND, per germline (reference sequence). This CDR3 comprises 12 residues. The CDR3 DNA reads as TGTGCCAGTAGTATGGACAGGGGTGGCTACACCTTC. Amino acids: CASSMDRGGYTF.

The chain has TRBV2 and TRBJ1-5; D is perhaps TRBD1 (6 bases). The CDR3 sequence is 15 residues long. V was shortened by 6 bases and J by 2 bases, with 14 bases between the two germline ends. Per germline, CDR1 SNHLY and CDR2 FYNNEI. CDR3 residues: CASSRRTDRNQPQHF. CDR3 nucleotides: TGTGCCAGCAGCAGACGGACAGACCGCAATCAGCCCCAGCATTTT.

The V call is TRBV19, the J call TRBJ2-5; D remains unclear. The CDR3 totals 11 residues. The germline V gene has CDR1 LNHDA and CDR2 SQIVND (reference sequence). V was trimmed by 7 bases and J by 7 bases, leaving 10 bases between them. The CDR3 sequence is CASKSGGTQYF. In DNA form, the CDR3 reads TGTGCCAGTAAGTCTGGCGGGACCCAGTACTTC.

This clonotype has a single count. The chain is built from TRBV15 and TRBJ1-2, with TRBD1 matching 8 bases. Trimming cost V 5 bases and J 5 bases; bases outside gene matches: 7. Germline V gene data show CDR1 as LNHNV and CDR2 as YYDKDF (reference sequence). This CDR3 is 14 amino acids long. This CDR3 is CATSPRTGSYGYTF. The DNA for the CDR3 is TGTGCCACCAGCCCCCGGACAGGGTCTTATGGCTACACCTTC.

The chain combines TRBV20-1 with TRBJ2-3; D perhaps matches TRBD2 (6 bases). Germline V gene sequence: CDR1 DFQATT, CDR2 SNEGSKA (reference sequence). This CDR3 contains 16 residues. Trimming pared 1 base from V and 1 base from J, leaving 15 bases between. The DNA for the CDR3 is TGCAGTGCTAGAGTTCTATGGGGGGAGGGCACAGATACGCAGTATTTT. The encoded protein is CSARVLWGEGTDTQYF.

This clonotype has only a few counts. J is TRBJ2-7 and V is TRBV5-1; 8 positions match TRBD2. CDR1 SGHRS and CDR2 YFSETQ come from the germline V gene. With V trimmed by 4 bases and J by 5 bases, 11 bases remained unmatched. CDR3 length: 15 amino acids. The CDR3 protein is CASSLKAGVKNEQYF. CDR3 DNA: TGCGCCAGCAGCCTGAAAGCGGGAGTCAAAAACGAGCAGTACTTC.

CDR3 DNA sequence: TGTGCCAGTAGTCTCACCAGGACCATGAACACTGAAGCTTTCTTT. Its protein product is CASSLTRTMNTEAFF. The chain recombines TRBV19 with TRBJ1-1, with no clear D. Trimming removed 5 bases from V and 0 bases from J, with 13 bases in between. CDR3 length: 15 residues. Germline V gives CDR1 LNHDA, CDR2 SQIVND (reference sequence). The full variable domain, its missing parts supplied by reference TRBV19 and TRBJ1-1, is DGGITQSPKYLFRKEGQNVTLSCEQNLNHDAMYWYRQDPGQGLRLIYYSQIVNDFQKGDIAEGYSVSREKKESFPLTVTSAQKNPTAFYLCASSLTRTMNTEAFFGQGTRLTVV.

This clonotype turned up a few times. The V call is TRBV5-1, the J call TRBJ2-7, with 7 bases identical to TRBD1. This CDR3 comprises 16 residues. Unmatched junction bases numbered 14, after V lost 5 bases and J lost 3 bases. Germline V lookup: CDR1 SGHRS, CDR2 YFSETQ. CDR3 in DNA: TGCGCCAGCAGACATGCACCGGGACAGTCGATCTACGAGCAGTACTTC. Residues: CASRHAPGQSIYEQYF.

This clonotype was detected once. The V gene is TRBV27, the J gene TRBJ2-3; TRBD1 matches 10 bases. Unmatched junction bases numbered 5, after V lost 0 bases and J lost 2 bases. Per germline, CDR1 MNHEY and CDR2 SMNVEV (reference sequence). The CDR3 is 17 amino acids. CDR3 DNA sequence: TGTGCCAGCAGTTTATCACCGGGACAGGGGAACACAGATACGCAGTATTTT. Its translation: CASSLSPGQGNTDTQYF.

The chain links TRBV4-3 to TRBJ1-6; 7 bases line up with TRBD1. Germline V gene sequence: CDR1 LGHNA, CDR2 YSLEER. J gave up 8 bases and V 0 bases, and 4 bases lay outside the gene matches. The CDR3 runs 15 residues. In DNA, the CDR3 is TGCGCCAGCAGCCAAGAACAGGGGAGATATTCACCCCTCCACTTT. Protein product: CASSQEQGRYSPLHF.